Following are 21 T cell receptor beta chains from one sample sequenced in a study of blood T cell repertoires in COVID-19. Measured with immunoSEQ multiplex PCR; TCRdb has only the in-frame clones, and not every one. The table lists roughly 190,000 clones, more than 85% of them singletons. Sequenced material: PBMCs or T cells enriched from blood (not recorded which). Source of these receptors: a woman between 40 and 50 years old in a cohort exposed to, infected with or recovered from COVID-19 (not recorded which).

This chain links TRBV5-1 with TRBJ1-4, with D possibly TRBD1 on 5 matching bases. V was cut by 3 bases and J by 2 bases, with 20 bases left in between. Germline assignment: CDR1 SGHRS and CDR2 YFSETQ. The CDR3 contains 18 residues. CDR3 loop: CASSSRAGPLGTNEKLFF. CDR3 bases: TGCGCCAGCAGCTCCCGAGCGGGACCCCTGGGGACTAATGAAAAACTGTTTTTT.

The chain is built from TRBV6-2 or TRBV6-3 and TRBJ2-5, with TRBD1 matching 7 bases. V dropped 2 bases and J dropped 4; count of bases not matched to a gene: 10. Germline assignment: CDR1 MNHEY and CDR2 SVGEGT. The CDR3 has 16 amino acids. CDR3 sequence (DNA): TGTGCCAGCAGTTACCAGGGGGTGGCTTTACGAGAGACCCAGTACTTC. It specifies CASSYQGVALRETQYF.

In this sample, this clone is hyperexpanded (1% or more). The V call is TRBV30, the J call TRBJ2-2; TRBD2 might be the D (5 bases). Per germline, CDR1 GTSNPN and CDR2 SVGIG (reference sequence). This CDR3 has 15 residues. V dropped 4 bases and J dropped 4 bases, with 16 bases sitting between them. Written as DNA, the CDR3 is TGTGCCTGGATCTCGGTCGGGATAAGCACCGGGGAGCTGTTTTTT. It specifies CAWISVGISTGELFF.

This clone has just a few counts. The gene calls are TRBV29-1 and TRBJ1-2; D is possibly TRBD1 (5 bases). Germline loops: CDR1 SQVTM, CDR2 ANQGSEA. The V end lost 5 bases, the J end lost 3 bases, and 7 bases lay between the germline ends. CDR3 length: 11 residues. The CDR3 DNA follows: TGCAGCGTTACGGGGGACTATGGCTACACCTTC. Its translation is CSVTGDYGYTF.

The J gene is TRBJ1-1, the V gene TRBV12-3 or TRBV12-4; possibly TRBD1 for D (5 bases). The CDR3 covers 13 residues. Trimming left V 5 bases short and J 1 base short, with 8 bases between. The CDR3 coding sequence is TGTGCCAGCAGTCCAACAGGGAACACTGAAGCTTTCTTT. Amino acids: CASSPTGNTEAFF.

The CDR3 sequence is CASSLGGLTEAFF. Here the CDR3 DNA reads TGTGCCAGCAGCTTGGGGGGGCTCACTGAAGCTTTCTTT. This chain connects TRBV11-2 to TRBJ1-1; TRBD1 might be the D (6 bases). Germline V CDR1 and CDR2: SGHAT, FQNNGV. The V and J ends lost 3 bases and 4 bases respectively, with 9 bases between them. This CDR3 region has 13 residues.

The chain joins TRBV2 to TRBJ1-1; 9 bases fit TRBD1. The CDR3 is 12 residues long. Trimming cost V 6 bases and J 7 bases; bases outside gene matches: 3. Germline assignment: CDR1 SNHLY and CDR2 FYNNEI. The CDR3 coding sequence is TGTGCCAGCAGGCACAGGGGGCTTGAAGCTTTCTTT. Protein sequence: CASRHRGLEAFF. The full variable domain, its missing parts supplied by reference TRBV2 and TRBJ1-1, is EPEVTQTPSHQVTQMGQEVILRCVPISNHLYFYWYRQILGQKVEFLVSFYNNEISEKSEIFDDQFSVERPDGSNFTLKIRSTKLEDSAMYFCASRHRGLEAFFGQGTRLTVV.

This chain joins TRBV7-9 and TRBJ1-5; a possible D gene is TRBD1 (6 bases). The CDR3 loop spans 14 amino acids. The germline CDR1 and CDR2 sequences are SEHNR and FQNEAQ (reference sequence). Trimming took off 3 bases at V and 3 bases at J, with 9 bases between the two ends. CDR3 loop: CASSFWDTNQPQHF. For the CDR3, the DNA is TGTGCCAGCAGCTTTTGGGACACCAATCAGCCCCAGCATTTT.

V is TRBV3-1 (or the pseudogene TRBV3-2) and J is TRBJ2-7, with a possible D match to TRBD2 (5 bases). Germline values: CDR1 LGHDT, CDR2 YNNKEL (reference sequence). The CDR3 totals 15 residues. The V and J ends lost 4 bases and 3 bases respectively, with 16 bases between them. The chain's CDR3 is CASSPGGGNIYEQYF. The CDR3 region has the DNA TGTGCCAGCAGCCCCGGAGGCGGTAACATCTACGAGCAGTACTTC.

J is TRBJ2-1 and V is TRBV15; TRBD2 aligns across 11 bases. The CDR3 totals 17 residues. Germline lookup yields CDR1 LNHNV and CDR2 YYDKDF (reference sequence). V lost 0 bases, J lost 5 bases, and 6 bases stayed unmatched. CDR3 protein: CATSRDLAGGDDNEQFF. The CDR3 coding sequence is TGTGCCACCAGCAGAGATTTAGCGGGAGGGGATGACAATGAGCAGTTCTTC.

This clone was seen once. The rearrangement links TRBV5-1 to TRBJ1-2; D possibly corresponds to TRBD1 (5 bases). CDR3 length: 14 residues. The V gene's germline CDR1 is SGHRS and CDR2 YFSETQ. Trimming left V 0 bases short and J 7 bases short, with 13 bases between. The CDR3 loop reads CASSLEAPQGGYTF. CDR3 in DNA: TGCGCCAGCAGCTTGGAGGCCCCCCAGGGTGGCTACACCTTC.

V gene TRBV6-5 combines with J gene TRBJ2-1; D not certain. CDR3 length equals 10 residues. The germline V and J ends were trimmed by 11 bases and 4 bases, with 6 bases remaining between them. Per the germline V gene, CDR1 is MNHEY and CDR2 is SVGAGI. The CDR3 reads CASLYNEQFF. CDR3 bases: TGTGCCTCTCTATACAATGAGCAGTTCTTC.

The chain couples TRBV19 to TRBJ1-2; a weak D match, TRBD1 (5 bases). Between the trimmed V and J ends, which lost 8 bases and 0 bases, there was a span of 16 bases. This CDR3 contains 15 residues. Germline-derived CDR1 and CDR2 are LNHDA and SQIVND (reference sequence). The CDR3 DNA reads as TGTGCCAGTCAACCTATGGACACCGCTAACTATGGCTACACCTTC. Protein: CASQPMDTANYGYTF.

The V call is TRBV12-3 or TRBV12-4, the J call TRBJ1-2; TRBD1 might be the D (5 bases). This CDR3 is built from 12 residues. The ends were cut back, 5 bases at V and 7 bases at J, with 11 bases in the middle. For the CDR3, the DNA is TGTGCCAGCAGTCGCGACAGTCCTGGCTACACCTTC. Amino acid sequence: CASSRDSPGYTF.

This clone has a single count. The V and J genes are TRBV25-1 and TRBJ1-6; the D is unclear. CDR1 is MGHDK, CDR2 SYGVNS, per germline. The germline V and J ends were trimmed by 1 base and 9 bases, with 13 bases remaining between them. The CDR3 is made up of 15 amino acids. The CDR3 DNA is TGTGCCAGCAGTGAATGGCGCGACGGAGGTTCACCCCTCCACTTT. Its translation: CASSEWRDGGSPLHF.

This clone has more than one count but fewer than ten. V is TRBV4-2 and J is TRBJ1-2; D gene ambiguous. Looked up from germline, CDR1 is LGHNA and CDR2 is YNFKEQ. V was cut by 0 bases and J by 5 bases, with 10 bases left in between. The CDR3 has 14 residues. The CDR3 sequence is CASSQDYSTYGYTF. CDR3 nucleotide sequence: TGTGCCAGCAGCCAAGATTACAGTACTTATGGCTACACCTTC.

The J gene is TRBJ1-4, the V gene TRBV13; weak D call: TRBD1 (5 bases). The CDR3 runs 12 residues. Germline CDR1 PRHDT, CDR2 FYEKMQ (reference sequence). Deletions cut 5 bases from V and 10 bases from J, with 11 bases between. The chain's CDR3 is CASSLTGGKLFF. The CDR3 nucleotides are TGTGCCAGCAGCCTCACCGGGGGAAAACTGTTTTTT.

This chain connects TRBV29-1 to TRBJ2-7, with 9 nucleotides matching TRBD1. This CDR3 has 14 amino acids. V was pared by 6 bases and J by 2 bases, with 8 bases of the junction left unmatched. CDR1 is SQVTM, CDR2 ANQGSEA, per germline. CDR3 sequence (DNA): TGCAGCGTAGCACAGGGGGCGCGGGCCTACGAGCAGTACTTC. This codes for CSVAQGARAYEQYF.

The CDR3 here is CASSFTGDSYEQYF. CDR3 in DNA: TGTGCCAGCAGTTTCACAGGGGACTCCTACGAGCAGTACTTC. V is TRBV6-5 and J is TRBJ2-7; 7 positions agree with TRBD1. V lost 4 bases to trimming and J lost 0 bases; unmatched junction nucleotides: 3. This CDR3 is 14 amino acids long. The germline V gene has CDR1 MNHEY and CDR2 SVGAGI.

This chain links TRBV5-1 with TRBJ2-1; 7 bases map to TRBD2. From germline, CDR1 is SGHRS and CDR2 YFSETQ. V trimming: 0 bases; J trimming: 5 bases; junction bases outside the gene matches: 5. CDR3 length: 15 residues. As DNA, the CDR3 is TGCGCCAGCAGCTTGGGTCTAGCGGAGAACAATGAGCAGTTCTTC. Residues: CASSLGLAENNEQFF.

The chain carries TRBV19 and TRBJ2-1, with 8 bases that match TRBD2. From germline, CDR1 is LNHDA and CDR2 SQIVND (reference sequence). V dropped 0 bases and J dropped 3; count of bases not matched to a gene: 4. This CDR3 contains 16 residues. The CDR3 here is CASSIERRGVYNEQFF. CDR3 bases: TGTGCCAGTAGTATAGAGAGGCGGGGGGTCTACAATGAGCAGTTCTTC. Full variable domain (remainder filled in from reference TRBV19 and TRBJ2-1): DGGITQSPKYLFRKEGQNVTLSCEQNLNHDAMYWYRQDPGQGLRLIYYSQIVNDFQKGDIAEGYSVSREKKESFPLTVTSAQKNPTAFYLCASSIERRGVYNEQFFGPGTRLTVL.